These T cell receptor beta chains were read from a single sample in a study of blood T cells in healthy people across ages. Via MiXCR, TCRdb re-called the 5' RACE reads, giving one row per CDR3 protein. The sample has roughly 800,000 distinct CDR3 sequences; roughly 60% are singletons. The sample comprised blood. These TCRs come from a man under 40 in good health. Both conserved end residues are trimmed from each CDR3. The order of the fields is V gene, clone size, J gene, D gene, CDR3 protein. D genes are given only for firm matches. The size field is filled for only some rows; it gives once, few, many or a size class.

TRBV28	.	TRBJ1-5	TRBD1	ASSAGDRGNQPQH
TRBV27	.	TRBJ1-1	.	ASSFGLGPPNTEAF
TRBV3-1	.	TRBJ1-2	TRBD1	ASSQGDREPYGYT
TRBV27	.	TRBJ2-1	TRBD2	ASSLLAGWSYNEQF
TRBV6-2/TRBV6-3	few	TRBJ2-7	.	ASSYIVADEAQY
TRBV9	few	TRBJ2-1	TRBD2	ASSVGGSTYNEQF
TRBV20-1	.	TRBJ1-2	.	SAPQPDTYGYT
TRBV6-2/TRBV6-3	few	TRBJ2-1	TRBD1	ASSRDRPYNEQF
TRBV7-8	.	TRBJ2-1	TRBD2	AKGSGRVHDEQF
TRBV3-1	.	TRBJ1-2	.	ASSQGSLPGGAYGYT
TRBV29-1	.	TRBJ2-3	.	SVTPLQGPSTDTQY
TRBV6-5	few	TRBJ2-7	.	ASRNLYEQY
TRBV6-2/TRBV6-3	.	TRBJ2-1	.	ASSYSTGRHNEQF
TRBV2	.	TRBJ2-3	TRBD1	ASLRDRGTDTQY
TRBV4-2	.	TRBJ2-5	TRBD1	ASSQALLGQGLSEQY
TRBV28	.	TRBJ1-4	.	ASSQQDEKLF
TRBV29-1	.	TRBJ2-1	.	SVAGFHEQF
TRBV29-1	.	TRBJ2-2	TRBD2	SVVPSGGSTGELF
TRBV6-2/TRBV6-3	.	TRBJ2-7	.	ASRRHYEQY
TRBV5-8	.	TRBJ2-3	.	ASGRGGLADTQY
TRBV20-1	few	TRBJ2-1	.	SASGGVYGNEQF
TRBV20-1	.	TRBJ1-2	.	SAPGGAGGGYT
TRBV27	few	TRBJ1-1	.	ASSPGHYTEAF
TRBV6-6	few	TRBJ2-1	TRBD2	ASSSREGPTYNEQF
TRBV20-1	.	TRBJ2-1	.	SARAGSASSPGEQF
TRBV6-2/TRBV6-3	.	TRBJ2-3	TRBD2	ASSYSTSGGASDTQY
TRBV20-1	once	TRBJ2-4	.	SARRTSKNIQY
TRBV7-6	once	TRBJ1-2	.	ASSPIHRDYGYT
TRBV7-2	few	TRBJ1-2	.	ASSLGSETIYGYT